This T cell receptor beta chain came from a study of blood T cell repertoires in COVID-19. Looking at the study overall: The United States, Italy and Spain supplied acute and convalescent COVID-19 samples. T cells, B-cell-depleted T cells, or PBMCs provided the cDNA or gDNA that served as material.

Seattle's cohort entered during active infection and was followed longitudinally. Per the original methods: Counts of nucleated cells, estimated from reference gene primer amplification, were obtained. The protocol was immunoSEQ multiplex PCR, while the TCRdb copy is restricted to in-frame clones and leaves out a portion. V and J calls and clone size are those listed in that table; D and trimming were worked out from the DNA. This sample has just under 350,000 clones, with over 70% found just once. With 4 bases clipped from V and 7 bases from J, the junction kept 7 bases outside the gene matches. The germline V gene encodes CDR1 SNHLY and CDR2 FYNNEI. This CDR3 is built from 15 residues.

Sequenced material: peripheral blood. The chain joins TRBV2 to TRBJ1-6; 7 bases line up with TRBD1. This clonotype was obtained from a woman aged 45-65 years with COVID-19, enrolled during active disease. CDR3 coding DNA: TGTGCCAGCAGTGGACAGGGTGGACTAAATTCACCCCTCCACTTT. As protein: CASSGQGGLNSPLHF.